This T cell receptor beta chain was sequenced during a study of cytomegalovirus exposure and HLA in healthy donors. Study background: Falling in the Caucasian-associated ancestry cluster were about four fifths of a few hundred genotyped donors. Study outcomes and limitations: A previous analysis found most TCR beta V segments productive roughly 87% or roughly 30% of the time. In a later analysis, the majority of CMV-associated beta chains seemingly showed HLA restriction.

This PCR relied on a set of 60 Vbeta primers and 13 Jbeta primers. Measured with immunoSEQ multiplex PCR; TCRdb has only the in-frame clones, and not every one. The sample lists some 190,000 clones; around nine tenths were seen once. Regarding this clone: Its antigen is still unknown.

The sample taken for sequencing was PBMCs. The source is a woman between 18 and 30 years old in good health and CMV-seronegative.

CDR3 nucleotide sequence: TGTGCCAGCAGTTTATCTGAAGAGGGTGGGTTAGCTAACTATGGCTACACCTTC. Protein: CASSLSEEGGLANYGYTF. The V call is TRBV27, the J call TRBJ1-2; D gene uncertain. Germline loops: CDR1 MNHEY, CDR2 SMNVEV (reference sequence). Trimming took 0 bases from V and 0 from J, leaving 17 bases between them. CDR3 length: 18 residues.